Below, 4 T cell receptor beta chains from the same sample are listed, as sequenced in a study of blood T cell repertoires in COVID-19. Only in-frame clones appear in the TCRdb table, and some are missing; sequencing was by immunoSEQ multiplex PCR. The sample holds around 94,000 clones; around four fifths are singletons and the top ten take about a tenth. The specimen was peripheral blood. Receptors originate from a man aged 40-49 years with active or convalescent COVID-19.

CDR3: CASSLYGSSYNEQFF. In DNA, the CDR3 is TGTGCCAGCAGTTTATACGGGAGCTCCTACAATGAGCAGTTCTTC. The V and J genes are TRBV28 and TRBJ2-1; D possibly corresponds to TRBD2 (6 bases). This CDR3 region has 15 residues. V lost 1 base, J lost 0 bases, and 7 bases lay in between. Germline assignment: CDR1 MDHEN and CDR2 SYDVKM.

In this sample, this clone turned up a few times. V and J are TRBV30 and TRBJ2-7; TRBD1 agrees at 10 bases. V gave up 3 bases and J gave up 9 bases; unmatched junction bases: 11. The CDR3 runs to 14 residues. Germline lookup yields CDR1 GTSNPN and CDR2 SVGIG (reference sequence). The CDR3 loop is CAWRRTGTGEWQYF. In DNA, the CDR3 is TGTGCCTGGAGGCGGACAGGGACAGGGGAATGGCAGTACTTC.

The rearrangement links TRBV20-1 to TRBJ1-2; 7 nucleotides line up with TRBD1. This CDR3 has 15 residues. The V and J ends lost 4 bases and 3 bases, in that order; junction bases with no gene match: 11. CDR1 is DFQATT, CDR2 SNEGSKA, per germline (reference sequence). The chain's CDR3 is CSATELQGRDYGYTF. In nucleotides, the CDR3 is TGCAGTGCTACTGAGCTACAGGGGCGGGACTATGGCTACACCTTC.

The V gene is TRBV30, the J gene TRBJ1-6; D might be TRBD1 (6 bases). CDR3 length: 14 residues. Per the germline V gene, CDR1 is GTSNPN and CDR2 is SVGIG (reference sequence). The germline V and J ends were trimmed by 4 bases and 4 bases, with 11 bases remaining between them. The CDR3, as DNA: TGTGCCTGGAAGACAGGCTTTTATAATTCACCCCTCCACTTT. This sequence encodes CAWKTGFYNSPLHF.